This T cell receptor (beta chain) originates from a study of T cells in Graves' hyperthyroidism and ophthalmopathy. Study background: Before any treatment, at initial diagnosis, peripheral blood was collected.

Pregnant or lactating patients were excluded, as were those with uncontrolled infection or other autoimmune disease. The PBMCs were sourced from fresh peripheral blood (about 10 ml). The CDR3 regions of TCR beta were amplified from RNA transcripts. Researchers ran a first-round RT-PCR on the TCR CDR3 using the HTBI primer set. TCRdb re-called the multiplex PCR reads with MiXCR, one entry per CDR3 protein. Among 50,000 to 60,000 distinct CDR3 sequences, 48% were seen once, and the ten largest hold roughly 9.1%. The length of the CDR3 is 15 residues. Germline trimming cut 6 bases from V and 7 bases from J; bases unmatched to any gene: 9. In this sample, this clonotype turned up many times.

The chain joins TRBV12-3 or TRBV12-4 to TRBJ2-1, with TRBD2 matching over 10 bases. This clonotype was obtained from a woman between 50 and 59 years old with Graves' ophthalmopathy. Material: blood. DNA of the CDR3: TGTGCCAGCAGCCCGAGCGGGGGGGCCGTTAATGAGCAGTTCTTC. It codes for CASSPSGGAVNEQFF.